This entry describes one T cell receptor beta chain. What this receptor recognizes is not known. No much larger clone exists at a distance of one base, and base qualities are not known. The sample is drawn from a study of cytomegalovirus exposure and HLA in healthy donors (TCRdb year 2017). Background on the whole study: In an earlier analysis of approximately 500 of the donors, 250 to 350 Gb of sequence data and about 110 million unique TCR beta sequences from about 180 million T cells were reported. All discovery cohort repertoires had been generated using a single sequencing platform. The T cell repertoires of 666 subjects were profiled by immunosequencing and related to cytomegalovirus serostatus. The study was designed to test whether signatures of past pathogen exposure could be identified by cataloging public T cell receptors. A later genetic analysis took genome-wide SNP genotypes for about 60% of the roughly 670 donors and used that subset as a discovery cohort. Among some 400 genotyped donors of the cohort, an average of around 220,000 unique TCR beta nucleotide sequences was sequenced per donor, of which about 19% were non-productive. High-throughput TCR immunosequencing, statistical association of individual TCRs with disease status, and machine learning were combined to predict cytomegalovirus infection status. About five DR-DQ haplotypes were treated as single units for association and clustering because of strong linkage in the cohort. HLA typing covered class I and class II loci at four-digit resolution. The later analysis used no new phenotypic data to find candidate immune exposures, relying instead on TCR beta sequences and their occurrence across donors. An early release covering roughly 580 HLA-typed donors comprised roughly 300 gigabases of sequencing data and some 79 million unique TCR sequences. To study patterns of TCR occurrence, a later analysis re-analyzed previously published TCR beta repertoires from 600 to 750 donors and added high-resolution HLA genotyping. Donor age, sex, ethnicity and CMV serostatus were collected together with the repertoire data. The number of typed donors differed by locus: about 620-630 for A, B, C, DRB1 and DQB1; approximately 530 for DQA1; 606 for DPA1; and around 470 for DPB1. An earlier analysis of 587 of the donors applied high-throughput TCR beta sequencing to assess whether each TCR beta V gene segment acted as functional or pseudogenic. Of the 398 genotyped donors, 80% to 90% were placed in the genetic ancestry cluster associated with self-reported Caucasian donors. In addition to the first cohort of 666 subjects, a separate validation cohort of 130 or so different subjects was used. The full study reports these points: V-gene and J-gene trimming of TCR beta chains was associated with a missense DCLRE1C variant in a later genetic analysis, and the association was replicated in an independent cohort. Because some donors lacked HLA typing at each locus, the association tests relied only on the typed subset. Because counts were too low, around 17 rarely observed V segments, including chromosome 9 orphons, were left out of the earlier analysis of a few hundred of the donors. The only immune exposure information available for the cohort was CMV serostatus. Most CMV-associated TCR beta chains appeared to be HLA-restricted in a later analysis, and the HLA associations seemed to be driven largely by CMV exposure. A further reported finding was that TCR beta sequences accurately predicted the HLA-A and HLA-B alleles for most subjects in the first cohort. Correlated functional status among segregating V segments might be attributable to linkage disequilibrium, but an unknown experimental factor could not be ruled out. Strong co-occurrence of HLA alleles, especially DR and DQ, made assigning TCR associations to individual alleles difficult. Several of the top co-occurrence clusters appeared to be linked to parvovirus B19, influenza, CMV and Epstein-Barr virus, according to a later analysis. Presence/absence analyses assumed roughly uniform sequencing depth across donors, an assumption that may not hold. According to the authors, the approach could potentially be generalized to other disease states and immunological phenotypes. In vitro tests confirmed that a few of the cytomegalovirus-associated TCR beta chains recognize cytomegalovirus antigens. An earlier analysis of around 500 of the donors showed that most TCR beta V segments appeared in productive rearrangements either about 87% or about 30% of the time, which broadly matched IMGT annotations. In a later analysis, HLA-associated TCR beta chains were found to be more clonally expanded and to have lower generation probabilities than equally common non-associated chains. In a later genetic analysis, fewer N-insertions in productive TCRs were reported among donors in an Asian-associated ancestry cluster than the roughly 700-donor mean. Specific HLA alleles were associated with over 15,000 TCR beta sequences at a false discovery rate of 0.05 in a later analysis. The classifier was reported to diagnose cytomegalovirus status with high specificity and sensitivity in both the original and validation cohorts. This cohort had only TCR beta chains sequenced, and the lack of alpha or paired-chain data limited which features could be detected. A cluster of highly shared sequence variants was judged likely to represent a technical artifact of the sequencing pipeline. While some public TCRs were present in many individuals, most TCR sequences turned up only very rarely across donors. In a later analysis, the rate of TCR association differed among HLA loci, with DRB1 alleles having the most associated TCRs and HLA-C alleles having the fewest. The study listed approximately 150 TCR beta chains as associated with cytomegalovirus.

The cohort consisted of 600 to 700 healthy bone marrow donors. At the time of sampling, all cohort members were nominally healthy, though unrecorded immune exposures were likely present. The donor tested CMV seropositive and was one of the 289 seropositive cohort members. A peripheral blood sample was collected from each donor, and TCR beta sequencing was performed on peripheral blood mononuclear cells. The Qiagen DNeasy Blood Extraction Kit was used to extract genomic DNA from the blood cell samples. To prepare the library, the immunoSEQ multiplex PCR assay was applied. For the multiplex PCR, a mixture combining 60 forward primers for TCR Vbeta segments and 13 reverse primers for TCR Jbeta segments was used. Amplification of the CDR3 region of rearranged TCR beta genes was performed with a multiplex PCR assay on genomic DNA. The Illumina HiSeq System was used to sequence the amplified TCR beta libraries as 87-base-pair reads. The paper's data handling went like this. In a later analysis, roughly 80 million unique TCR beta chains were counted across the roughly 610 repertoires, and roughly 11 million of these chains were shared by at least two donors. Raw reads were error-corrected and collapsed into unique sequences with a nearest-neighbor algorithm that merged closely related sequences to remove PCR and sequencing errors. Alignment of CDR3 sequences to IMGT reference sequences was used to assign V, D and J gene segments. Each retained sequence needed at least a six-nucleotide match to both a V gene segment and a J gene segment. Rearrangements were called productive when the CDR3 lacked stop codons and stayed in frame with V and J; all others were non-productive. CDR3 was defined by IMGT convention, running from the second conserved V-encoded cysteine to the conserved J-encoded phenylalanine. Sequences without an unambiguous match to a single V gene segment were excluded from the earlier analysis of almost 600 of the donors. In an earlier analysis of roughly 500 of the donors, V segments were called functional above 56.7% productive rearrangements and were called segregating when the between-donor standard deviation exceeded 5%. To diagnose cytomegalovirus status from the catalog of TCR beta chain sequences, a statistical classification framework was built. In a later analysis, TCR nucleotide sequences were compared against IMGT/GENE-DB human TR gene sequences so that V and J genes could be assigned. The TCRdist pipeline was used in a later analysis to assign CDR3 sequences and most-parsimonious VDJ recombination scenarios. In a later analysis, each TCR beta chain was defined by its CDR3 amino acid sequence together with its V-gene family, and reads without a unique V-gene family were excluded. A later analysis removed 500 to 650 highly shared, low-generation-probability nucleotide sequences to deal with suspected cross-contamination and a sequencing artifact. In a later analysis, a clonal expansion index for each public chain was calculated from normalized within-repertoire ranks of inferred template counts. In a later analysis, generation probabilities were computed using a VDJ recombination model fitted to out-of-frame rearrangements, and the results were checked against IGoR. Hypergeometric tests were used in a later analysis to score TCR-TCR, TCR-HLA and TCR-CMV co-occurrence, with a repertoire-size bias correction applied to the TCR pairs. To estimate false discovery rates, a later analysis permuted the HLA or CMV assignments 20 times. In a later analysis, co-occurring TCRs were grouped with DBSCAN, and TCRdist sequence similarity was added when clustering was performed within HLA-allele-positive subsets. Co-occurrence clustering excluded repertoires with fewer than 30,000 or more than 120,000 public chains, plus five with anomalous nucleotide sharing. Sourced from immuneACCESS, this table was stored by TCRdb with only in-frame sequences that have V and J called. A share of the clones is absent; for the studies checked, an unresolved V gene accounts for under half, and the remainder has no known explanation. V, J and clone size are those of that table, while D and trimming were read from the DNA. The sample contains approximately 160,000 clones, around four fifths of them found a single time. Less than 10% of the sample is taken by the ten largest.

The receptor was isolated from a man younger than 35 in good health and CMV-seropositive. Sample: PBMCs.

The nucleotides are TGCAGCGTTGGGACTAGCGGGTACGAGCAGTACTTC. It codes for CSVGTSGYEQYF. The sequence links TRBV29-1 to TRBJ2-7; TRBD2 lines up with 11 middle nucleotides. V has 4 bases trimmed and J has 4 bases trimmed; junction bases matching no gene number 0. From the cysteine through the phenylalanine, the CDR3 covers 12 amino acids. The read is trimmed to its CDR3 DNA, 36 bases read in frame from base 1. CDR1 and CDR2 are drawn from the germline V gene: SQVTM, ANQGSEA.